The T cell receptor beta chain under discussion was sequenced for a study of blood T cell repertoires in COVID-19. As for the study in general: Italy, Spain and the United States were the sources of the convalescent and acute COVID-19 samples.

Measured with immunoSEQ multiplex PCR; TCRdb has only the in-frame clones, and not every one. The sample has about 130,000 clones, roughly 87% seen once. This clone has only a few counts. V was shortened by 0 bases and J by 5 bases, with 13 bases between the two germline ends. The CDR3 runs to 15 residues. Germline V CDR1 and CDR2: LNHNV, YYDKDF (reference sequence). The chain uses TRBV15 and TRBJ1-2; perhaps TRBD1 as D (6 bases). The specimen sequenced was peripheral blood. This TCR derives from an elderly woman with acute or convalescent COVID-19. The CDR3 loop is CATSRDSYQGYGYTF. CDR3 coding DNA: TGTGCCACCAGCAGAGATTCATACCAGGGGTATGGCTACACCTTC. The whole variable domain, filled in from reference TRBV15 and TRBJ1-2, reads DAMVIQNPRYQVTQFGKPVTLSCSQTLNHNVMYWYQQKSSQAPKLLFHYYDKDFNNEADTPDNFQSRRPNTSFCFLDIRSPGLGDTAMYLCATSRDSYQGYGYTFGSGTRLTVV.